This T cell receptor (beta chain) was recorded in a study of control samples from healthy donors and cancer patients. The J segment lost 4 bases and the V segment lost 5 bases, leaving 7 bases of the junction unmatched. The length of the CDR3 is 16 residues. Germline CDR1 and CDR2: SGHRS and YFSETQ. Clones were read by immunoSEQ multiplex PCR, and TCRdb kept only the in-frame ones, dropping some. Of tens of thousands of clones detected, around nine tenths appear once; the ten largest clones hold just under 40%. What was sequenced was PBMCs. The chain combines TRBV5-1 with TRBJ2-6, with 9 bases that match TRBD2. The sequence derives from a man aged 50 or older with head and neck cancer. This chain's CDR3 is CASRFGTSQGANVLTF. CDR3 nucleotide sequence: TGCGCCAGCAGATTCGGGACTAGCCAGGGGGCCAACGTCCTGACTTTC.